These T cell receptor beta chains were read from a single sample in a study of blood T cell repertoires in COVID-19. The protocol was immunoSEQ multiplex PCR, while the TCRdb copy is restricted to in-frame clones and leaves out a portion. The sample comprises some 130,000 clones, 70% to 80% of which are singletons, and 9.5% to 12% rests with the top ten. Sequenced sample: peripheral blood. The source is a man in his 60s who had recovered from COVID-19. The CDR3 runs from the conserved cysteine through the conserved F or W. The D gene is left open where the match is weak. The listing skips clone size in some rows; elsewhere it reads once, few, many or a size class.

j_gene	v_gene	d_gene	abundance	CDR3aa	CDR3nt
TRBJ1-4	TRBV6-2/TRBV6-3	TRBD1	few	CASSAGQGTEKLFF	TGTGCCAGCAGTGCCGGACAGGGGACTGAAAAACTGTTTTTT
TRBJ1-5	TRBV18	NA	NA	CASSPTGTFSNQPQHF	TGTGCCAGCTCACCGACCGGGACTTTTAGCAATCAGCCCCAGCATTTT
TRBJ1-4	TRBV20-1	TRBD1	NA	CSVGDSEKLFF	TGCAGTGTGGGGGACAGCGAAAAACTGTTTTTT
TRBJ2-7	TRBV10-3	TRBD2	once	CAIRIGTSQVEQYF	TGTGCCATCAGAATCGGGACTAGTCAGGTCGAGCAGTACTTC
TRBJ2-2	TRBV9	TRBD2	NA	CASSVGEGWTGELFF	TGTGCCAGCAGCGTAGGGGAGGGTTGGACCGGGGAGCTGTTTTTT
TRBJ2-7	TRBV28	NA	NA	CASAGGTYEQYF	TGTGCCAGTGCTGGGGGCACCTACGAGCAGTACTTC
TRBJ2-7	TRBV7-9	TRBD2	NA	CASSFYSGSSYEQYF	TGTGCCAGCAGCTTTTATAGCGGGTCGTCCTACGAGCAGTACTTC
TRBJ2-7	TRBV7-8	NA	NA	CASSTGVAQYF	TGTGCCAGCAGCACAGGCGTTGCGCAGTACTTC
TRBJ1-2	TRBV18	TRBD1	NA	CASSATGDPIYGYTF	TGTGCCAGCTCAGCCACAGGGGATCCAATCTATGGCTACACCTTC
TRBJ1-4	TRBV21-1	NA	NA	CASSFGQGSTNEKLFF	NA
TRBJ2-3	TRBV2	TRBD2	few	CASSERASGGTDTQYF	TGTGCCAGCAGTGAACGGGCTAGCGGAGGCACAGATACGCAGTATTTT
TRBJ2-2	TRBV6-5	TRBD1	NA	CASSFADRGTGELFF	TGTGCCAGCAGTTTCGCGGACAGGGGGACCGGGGAGCTGTTTTTT
TRBJ1-2	TRBV15	TRBD1	once	CATSREAGGTYGYTF	TGTGCCACCAGCAGAGAGGCAGGGGGCACCTATGGCTACACCTTC
TRBJ1-6	TRBV6-2/TRBV6-3	NA	NA	CASSYSFAKSYNSPLHF	TGTGCCAGCAGTTACTCCTTTGCGAAGTCCTATAATTCACCCCTCCACTTT
TRBJ2-3	TRBV5-1	NA	NA	CASSLSGASTDTQYF	TGCGCCAGCAGCTTGAGCGGAGCTAGCACAGATACGCAGTATTTT
TRBJ1-5	TRBV5-1	NA	NA	CASSLGGGAGQPQHF	TGCGCCAGCAGCTTGGGAGGCGGGGCCGGTCAGCCCCAGCATTTT
TRBJ1-2	TRBV27	NA	once	CASSLSGGGGYGYTF	TGTGCCAGCAGTTTATCGGGAGGGGGAGGCTATGGCTACACCTTC
TRBJ2-3	TRBV27	NA	NA	CASSFFKMTDSTDTQYF	TGTGCCAGCAGTTTTTTTAAGATGACAGACAGCACAGATACGCAGTATTTT
TRBJ1-5	TRBV19	TRBD1	once	CGSRAGGGNQPQHF	TGTGGCTCTCGGGCAGGGGGCGGGAATCAGCCCCAGCATTTT
TRBJ2-1	TRBV6-5	TRBD2	NA	CASSLAGAYNEQFF	TGTGCCAGCAGCCTAGCGGGAGCCTACAATGAGCAGTTCTTC
TRBJ1-6	TRBV7-2	NA	NA	CASRPEGGARRNSPLHF	TGTGCCAGCAGGCCAGAGGGGGGGGCGCGTAGAAATTCACCCCTCCACTTT
TRBJ2-7	TRBV27	NA	NA	CASSPQTGRGVYEQYF	TGTGCCAGCAGCCCTCAGACAGGGCGCGGGGTCTACGAGCAGTACTTC
TRBJ2-6	TRBV27	TRBD1	few	CASSQTGNGWSGANVLTF	TGTGCCAGCAGCCAGACAGGGAATGGCTGGTCTGGGGCCAACGTCCTGACTTTC
TRBJ2-7	TRBV6-5	TRBD2	once	CASSYPGRVGEQYF	TGTGCCAGCAGTTACCCGGGGAGGGTGGGGGAGCAGTACTTC
TRBJ2-3	TRBV7-3	TRBD1	NA	CASSRGQVASLTDTQYF	TGTGCCAGCAGCAGGGGACAGGTTGCCTCTTTAACAGATACGCAGTATTTT
TRBJ1-4	TRBV7-9	NA	NA	CASSLAWQGNEKLFF	TGTGCCAGCAGCTTAGCGTGGCAGGGGAACGAAAAACTGTTTTTT
TRBJ2-1	TRBV19	TRBD1	NA	CASSRDRGRSNEQFF	TGTGCCAGTAGCCGGGACAGGGGGCGAAGCAATGAGCAGTTCTTC
TRBJ2-7	TRBV14	NA	few	CASSLQGEYHEQYF	TGTGCCAGCAGCCTACAAGGGGAATACCACGAGCAGTACTTC
TRBJ2-2	TRBV6-5	TRBD2	NA	CALRLAGNTGELFF	TGTGCCCTGAGACTAGCGGGGAACACCGGGGAGCTGTTTTTT
TRBJ1-4	TRBV9	TRBD1	few	CASSVGGQEGEKLFF	TGTGCCAGCAGCGTAGGGGGACAGGAGGGTGAAAAACTGTTTTTT
TRBJ2-2	TRBV6-4	NA	NA	CASSPALGTGELFF	TGTGCCAGCAGTCCCGCCCTAGGCACCGGGGAGCTGTTTTTT
TRBJ1-1	TRBV7-8	NA	NA	CASSLAAGLGTEAFF	TGTGCCAGCAGCTTAGCGGCAGGGCTGGGCACTGAAGCTTTCTTT
TRBJ2-7	TRBV5-4	NA	NA	CASSSFGGIGSYEQYF	TGTGCCAGCAGCTCCTTCGGCGGCATTGGCTCCTACGAGCAGTACTTC
TRBJ1-2	TRBV3-1/TRBV3-2	NA	NA	CASSQGGQGYGYTF	TGTGCCAGCAGCCAAGGTGGGCAGGGATATGGCTACACCTTC
TRBJ1-3	TRBV6-5	TRBD1	NA	CASRLTGTSGNTIYF	TGTGCCAGCAGGCTGACAGGGACATCAGGAAACACCATATATTTT
TRBJ2-1	TRBV14	TRBD1	NA	CASSWDRGAEQFF	TGTGCCAGCAGCTGGGACAGGGGTGCCGAGCAGTTCTTC
TRBJ2-2	TRBV3-1/TRBV3-2	TRBD2	few	CASERGGYNGELFF	TGTGCCAGCGAACGGGGGGGCTACAACGGGGAGCTGTTTTTT
TRBJ1-2	TRBV3-1/TRBV3-2	NA	NA	CASSSRESPSYGYTF	TGTGCCAGCAGCTCTCGGGAGAGTCCAAGCTATGGCTACACCTTC
TRBJ1-4	TRBV28	NA	NA	CASTGGGDEKLFF	TGTGCCAGCACTGGGGGCGGTGATGAAAAACTGTTTTTT
TRBJ1-1	TRBV11-1	TRBD1	NA	CASSSQGMNTEAFF	TGTGCCAGCAGCTCACAGGGGATGAACACTGAAGCTTTCTTT
TRBJ2-7	TRBV9	TRBD2	NA	CASSVAGGRVEQYF	TGTGCCAGCAGCGTGGCGGGAGGGAGGGTCGAGCAGTACTTC
TRBJ1-2	TRBV2	TRBD1	once	CASREGQGGHGYTF	TGTGCCAGCAGAGAGGGACAGGGGGGCCATGGCTACACCTTC
TRBJ1-1	TRBV4-2	NA	few	CASSQIGGAWTEAFF	TGTGCCAGCAGCCAAATAGGGGGGGCTTGGACTGAAGCTTTCTTT
TRBJ2-1	TRBV27	TRBD2	NA	CASSSSGGFSEQFF	TGTGCCAGCAGTTCTAGCGGGGGGTTTTCTGAGCAGTTCTTC
TRBJ1-2	TRBV6-1	TRBD1	NA	CASSELQGQGAHPGYTF	TGTGCCAGCAGTGAATTGCAGGGACAGGGGGCGCACCCGGGCTACACCTTC
TRBJ2-7	TRBV7-2	NA	NA	CASSPDRNSYEQYF	TGTGCCAGCAGCCCCGACAGAAACTCCTACGAGCAGTACTTC
TRBJ1-2	TRBV19	NA	NA	CASSVGTGLPVYGYTF	TGTGCCAGTAGTGTGGGTACGGGACTACCAGTTTATGGCTACACCTTC
TRBJ2-7	TRBV7-9	TRBD2	NA	CASSPGLAGVSYEQYF	TGTGCCAGCAGCCCAGGACTAGCGGGGGTCTCATACGAGCAGTACTTC
TRBJ2-6	TRBV18	NA	NA	CASSPIMASGANVLTF	TGTGCCAGCTCACCAATTATGGCCTCTGGGGCCAACGTCCTGACTTTC
TRBJ1-6	TRBV9	NA	NA	CASSVGGSDSPLHF	TGTGCCAGCAGCGTAGGGGGCAGCGATTCACCCCTCCACTTT
TRBJ1-2	TRBV2	NA	NA	CASSEEGYTF	TGTGCCAGCAGTGAGGAGGGCTACACCTTC
TRBJ2-1	TRBV7-8	TRBD2	NA	CASSSRTSGIGNEQFF	TGTGCCAGCAGCTCCCGGACTAGCGGGATCGGCAATGAGCAGTTCTTC
TRBJ2-7	TRBV10-3	TRBD1	NA	CAIRPDRGLGGEYF	TGTGCCATCAGGCCGGACAGGGGGCTCGGGGGAGAGTACTTC
TRBJ1-4	TRBV3-1/TRBV3-2	TRBD1	NA	CASSRPGQGTGTNEKLFF	TGTGCCAGCAGCCGACCGGGACAGGGGACAGGAACTAATGAAAAACTGTTTTTT
TRBJ1-1	TRBV6-2/TRBV6-3	TRBD1	NA	CASSWGQGRQAFF	TGTGCCAGCAGTTGGGGACAGGGGCGCCAGGCTTTCTTT